Sequencing of this T cell receptor (beta chain) was carried out in a study of T cells in Graves' hyperthyroidism and ophthalmopathy. Study-level results: Ophthalmopathy, as predicted by the model, came a median roughly 6.8 months after the prediction.

This clonotype was seen many times. Antigen: not known. CDR3 length: 16 residues. Germline V lookup: CDR1 SGHRS, CDR2 YFSETQ. Trimming left V 0 bases short and J 2 bases short, with 12 bases between. Template material for amplifying TCR beta CDR3 regions consisted of RNA transcripts. With the HTBI primer set, the TCR CDR3 went through a first round of RT-PCR. One entry per CDR3 protein, called by TCRdb with MiXCR from the multiplex PCR reads. The sample has about 480,000 distinct CDR3 sequences; approximately 15% are singletons. It was 10 ml of fresh peripheral blood that supplied the PBMCs. Source material: blood. This TCR was recovered from a woman under 30 with Graves' hyperthyroidism. The chain employs TRBV5-1 and TRBJ1-3; the D gene is possibly TRBD1 (5 bases). CDR3 in amino acids: CASSLGTPRAGNTIYF. CDR3 DNA sequence: TGCGCCAGCAGCTTGGGGACACCAAGGGCTGGAAACACCATATATTTT.